The subject of this entry is one T cell receptor beta chain. With 5 bases removed from V and 0 bases from J, the gap between germline ends came to 14 bases. CDR1 is SGHTA, CDR2 FQGNSA, per germline. CDR3 length equals 16 residues. These data belong to a study of blood T cell repertoires in COVID-19. In the study overall: Italy, Spain and the United States were the sources of the convalescent and acute COVID-19 samples. T cells, B-cell-depleted T cells, or PBMCs supplied cDNA or gDNA.

In the original workflow: Estimation of nucleated cell counts relied on the amplification of reference gene primers. TCRdb's table, derived via immunoSEQ multiplex PCR, lists solely in-frame clones and lacks some. Clonal size and the V and J genes are those of that table, whereas D and trimming came from the DNA. The sample yields 70,000 to 95,000 clones, over 75% seen once. Sample: peripheral blood. This chain links TRBV7-2 with TRBJ1-3; a possible D gene is TRBD1 (5 bases). This sequence originates from a human donor in a cohort sampled during active COVID-19. CDR3 DNA sequence: TGTGCCAGCAGCCAACAGGTGGCCCACTCTGGAAACACCATATATTTT. Residues: CASSQQVAHSGNTIYF.